The source of this T cell receptor (beta chain) is a study of blood T cell repertoires in COVID-19. The repertoire was sequenced with immunoSEQ multiplex PCR; TCRdb's copy has only in-frame clones and lacks some. Seen here are approximately 210,000 clones, 80% observed once, and the top ten hold roughly 4.3%. The J segment lost 4 bases and the V segment lost 6 bases, leaving 10 bases of the junction unmatched. The CDR3 consists of 15 residues. Germline V gene sequence: CDR1 MNHEY, CDR2 SVGEGT. Sequencing was done on a sample of PBMCs or T cells enriched from blood (not recorded which). The source is a young man with acute COVID-19. The rearrangement links TRBV6-2 or TRBV6-3 to TRBJ1-2; 8 bases are shared with TRBD1. The CDR3 here is CASSPRDRFPYGYTF. In nucleotides, the CDR3 is TGTGCCAGCAGCCCTAGGGACAGGTTCCCCTATGGCTACACCTTC.